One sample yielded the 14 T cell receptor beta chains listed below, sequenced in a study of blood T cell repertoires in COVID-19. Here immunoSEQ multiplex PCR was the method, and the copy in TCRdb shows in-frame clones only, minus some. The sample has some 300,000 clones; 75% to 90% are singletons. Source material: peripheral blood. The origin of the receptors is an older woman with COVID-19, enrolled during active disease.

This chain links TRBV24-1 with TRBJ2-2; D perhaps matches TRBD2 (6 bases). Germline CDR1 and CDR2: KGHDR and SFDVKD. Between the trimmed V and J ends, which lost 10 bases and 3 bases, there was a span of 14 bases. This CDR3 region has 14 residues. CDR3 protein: CATRGLEDTGELFF. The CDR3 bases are TGTGCCACAAGGGGACTTGAGGACACCGGGGAGCTGTTTTTT.

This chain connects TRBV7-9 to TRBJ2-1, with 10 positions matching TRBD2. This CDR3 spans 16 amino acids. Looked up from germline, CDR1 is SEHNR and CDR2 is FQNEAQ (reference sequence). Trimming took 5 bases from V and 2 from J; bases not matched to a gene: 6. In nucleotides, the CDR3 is TGTGCCAGCAGCGGTAGCGGGGGGAAAACCTACAATGAGCAGTTCTTC. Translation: CASSGSGGKTYNEQFF.

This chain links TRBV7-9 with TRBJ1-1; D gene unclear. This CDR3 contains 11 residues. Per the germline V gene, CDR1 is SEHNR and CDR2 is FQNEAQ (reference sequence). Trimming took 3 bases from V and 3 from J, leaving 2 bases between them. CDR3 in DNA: TGTGCCAGCAGCTTCGACACTGAAGCTTTCTTT. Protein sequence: CASSFDTEAFF.

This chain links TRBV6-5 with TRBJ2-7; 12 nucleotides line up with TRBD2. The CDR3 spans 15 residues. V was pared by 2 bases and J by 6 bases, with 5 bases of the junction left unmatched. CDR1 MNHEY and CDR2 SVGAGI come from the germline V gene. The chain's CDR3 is CASSYVTSGGFEQYF. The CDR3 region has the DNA TGTGCCAGCAGTTACGTTACTAGCGGGGGGTTCGAGCAGTACTTC.

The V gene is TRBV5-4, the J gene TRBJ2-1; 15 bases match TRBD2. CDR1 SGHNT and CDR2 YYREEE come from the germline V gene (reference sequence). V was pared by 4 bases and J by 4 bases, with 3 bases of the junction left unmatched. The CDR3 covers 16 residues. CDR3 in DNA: TGTGCCAGCAGCGCCGGACTAGCGGGGGGGTACAATGAGCAGTTCTTC. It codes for CASSAGLAGGYNEQFF.

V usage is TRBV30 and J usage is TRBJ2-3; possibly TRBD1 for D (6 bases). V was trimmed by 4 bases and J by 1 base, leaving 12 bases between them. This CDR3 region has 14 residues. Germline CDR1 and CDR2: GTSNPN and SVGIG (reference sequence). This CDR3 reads CAWTGESGTDTQYF. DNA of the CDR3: TGTGCCTGGACAGGGGAATCGGGCACAGATACGCAGTATTTT.

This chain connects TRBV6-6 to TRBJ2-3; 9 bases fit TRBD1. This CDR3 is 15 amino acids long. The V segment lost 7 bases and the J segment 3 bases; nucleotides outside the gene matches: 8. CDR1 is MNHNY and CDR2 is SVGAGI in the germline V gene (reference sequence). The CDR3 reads CASNRGQGRTDTQYF. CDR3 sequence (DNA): TGTGCCAGCAACCGTGGACAGGGGAGGACAGATACGCAGTATTTT.

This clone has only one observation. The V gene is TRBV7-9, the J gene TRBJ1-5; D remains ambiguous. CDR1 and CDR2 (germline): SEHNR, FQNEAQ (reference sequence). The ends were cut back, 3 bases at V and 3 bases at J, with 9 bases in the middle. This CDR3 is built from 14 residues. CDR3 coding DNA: TGTGCCAGCAGCTTGAGCTCCGTCAATCAGCCCCAGCATTTT. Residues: CASSLSSVNQPQHF.

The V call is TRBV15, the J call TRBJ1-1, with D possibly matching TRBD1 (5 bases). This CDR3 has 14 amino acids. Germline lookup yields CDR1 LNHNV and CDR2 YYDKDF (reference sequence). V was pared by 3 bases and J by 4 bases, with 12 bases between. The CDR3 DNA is TGTGCCACCAGCAGTTCCTGGGGGGGCACTGAAGCTTTCTTT. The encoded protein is CATSSSWGGTEAFF.

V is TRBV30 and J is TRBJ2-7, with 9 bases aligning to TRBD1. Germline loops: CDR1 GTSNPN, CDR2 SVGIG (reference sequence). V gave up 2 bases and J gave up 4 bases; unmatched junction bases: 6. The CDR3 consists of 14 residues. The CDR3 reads CAWSPDRGIYEQYF. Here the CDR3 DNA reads TGTGCCTGGAGTCCCGACAGGGGGATATACGAGCAGTACTTC.

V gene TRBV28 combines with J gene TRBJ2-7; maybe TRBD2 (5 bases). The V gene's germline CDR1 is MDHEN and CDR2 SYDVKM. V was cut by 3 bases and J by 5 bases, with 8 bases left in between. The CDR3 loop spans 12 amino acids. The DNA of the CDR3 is TGTGCCAGCAGTTTTTTGCGGGACGAGCAGTACTTC. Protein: CASSFLRDEQYF.

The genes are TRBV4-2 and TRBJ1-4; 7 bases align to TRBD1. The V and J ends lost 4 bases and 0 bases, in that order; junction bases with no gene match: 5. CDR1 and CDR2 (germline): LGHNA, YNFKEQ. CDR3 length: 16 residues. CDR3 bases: TGTGCCAGCAGCCCGGGACAGATTTCAACTAATGAAAAACTGTTTTTT. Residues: CASSPGQISTNEKLFF.

CDR3 sequence: CASSRGTQRTEAFF. The DNA for the CDR3 is TGTGCCAGCAGCCGTGGGACACAGAGGACTGAAGCTTTCTTT. The chain recombines TRBV7-8 with TRBJ1-1; D may be TRBD1 (6 bases). V shed 5 bases and J shed 5 bases, with 15 bases lying between them. CDR3 length: 14 residues. Germline CDR1 reads SGHVS; CDR2 reads FQNEAQ.

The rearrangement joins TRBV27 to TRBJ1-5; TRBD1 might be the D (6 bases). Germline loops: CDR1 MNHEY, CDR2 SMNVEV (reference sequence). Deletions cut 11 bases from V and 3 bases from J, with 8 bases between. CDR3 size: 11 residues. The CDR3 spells CAAGANQPQHF. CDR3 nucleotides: TGTGCCGCGGGGGCCAATCAGCCCCAGCATTTT.